The clone carrying this T cell receptor beta chain was detected ten times or more. What it recognizes is unknown. Uncontrolled infection, other autoimmune disease, pregnancy or lactation led to exclusion. Germline V gives CDR1 SNHLY, CDR2 FYNNEI. The V and J ends lost 9 bases and 6 bases respectively, with 14 bases between them. CDR3 length: 12 residues. The sample is drawn from a study of T cells in Graves' hyperthyroidism and ophthalmopathy. Findings and limits, study-wide: Among thyroid clonotypes expanded above 0.001, most also appeared in blood.

RNA transcripts were the template for amplifying TCR beta CDR3 regions. The HTBI primer set was used in a first-round RT-PCR of the TCR CDR3. Each CDR3 protein is one row after TCRdb ran MiXCR on the multiplex PCR reads. The data show around 580,000 distinct CDR3 sequences, 16% seen once. The specimen sequenced was blood. This TCR came from a woman under 30 with Graves' hyperthyroidism. V and J are TRBV2 and TRBJ1-2; D not certain. The CDR3 reads CARQELNNGYTF. The CDR3 DNA reads TGTGCCAGGCAGGAGTTAAACAATGGCTACACCTTC.